This T cell receptor beta chain came from a study of blood T cells in healthy people across ages. Study outcomes and limitations: Diversity was higher, and naive CD4+ cells more numerous, in long-lived donors than in aged donors.

Healthy individuals of Caucasian origin from Russia, aged about 6 to 90, served as donors. Looked up from germline, CDR1 is WNHNN and CDR2 is SYGVQD (reference sequence). V shed 10 bases, J shed 5 bases, and the junction held 9 bases outside the gene matches. The CDR3 length is 14 residues. Combining a sample-barcoded 5' primer with a J-beta primer mix, a second PCR ran for roughly 6 to 12 cycles. The template-switch adaptor, which had 12 random nucleotides, put a tag on each cDNA molecule. Sequencing yielded, for each sample, at least 3 million paired-end reads carrying CDR3. Each CDR3 protein gets one entry after TCRdb re-called the 5' RACE reads with MiXCR. The table has roughly 1.5 million distinct CDR3 sequences, approximately 43% seen once. This clonotype was seen only a few times. Its antigen is unknown.

This TCR came from a woman younger than 35 in good health. Sequencing was done on a sample of blood. V is TRBV10-1 and J is TRBJ2-1; the match to TRBD2 covers 9 bases. The CDR3: CATSSGGTNNEQFF. The CDR3, as DNA: TGCGCCACCTCGAGCGGGGGGACCAACAATGAGCAGTTCTTC.